These T cell receptor beta chains were read from a single sample in a study of post-analysis software for immune sequencing data. From the PCR reads, TCRdb called clonotypes with MiXCR, one entry per CDR3 protein. The sample gives 750,000 to 950,000 distinct CDR3 sequences, around 53% of which show up once; 4% to 5.5% is in the top ten. Sequencing was performed on blood. These receptors were collected from a girl between 5 and 17 years old with multiple sclerosis. CDR3s include the opening cysteine and the closing phenylalanine or tryptophan. A D gene is named only where the DNA matches it firmly.

V | D | CDR3
TRBV29-1 | NA | CSVEVGYTF
TRBV29-1 | NA | CSVVWGRETQYF
TRBV7-9 | NA | CASSPIGLNTEAFF
TRBV6-2/TRBV6-3 | NA | CASSYFASEISGELFF
TRBV20-1 | TRBD2 | CSVGLGSTDTQYF
TRBV20-1 | TRBD2 | CSAIGLAGGTQYF
TRBV6-6 | NA | CASKREKLFF
TRBV20-1 | NA | CSARGRAGSYEQYF
TRBV6-6 | NA | CASSSVRGRVYEQYF
TRBV7-2 | NA | CASSLGLETYNEQFF
TRBV20-1 | NA | CSAREGGSFEQYF
TRBV29-1 | NA | CSGDGTYNEQFF
TRBV20-1 | TRBD1 | CSASHDRDYEQYF
TRBV9 | NA | CASTVNGEPYGYTF
TRBV5-1 | NA | CASSPYRSFSYEQYF
TRBV6-5 | NA | CASSYRLAQEQYF
TRBV7-2 | NA | CASSLGVRTQYF
TRBV15 | TRBD2 | CATSRDPSGGLKETQYF
TRBV29-1 | NA | CSVEGATGNYEQYF
TRBV5-1 | NA | CASSLAPHATNEKLFF
TRBV20-1 | TRBD1 | CSARDPRTGRGGYTF
TRBV20-1 | NA | CSARERQVFGQYF
TRBV12-3/TRBV12-4 | NA | CASSLASSGRFF
TRBV20-1 | TRBD1 | CSATITGGSLYNEQFF
TRBV15 | NA | CATSRGSRTYEQYF
TRBV20-1 | TRBD1 | CSADKSGGAWDYGYTF
TRBV7-9 | TRBD2 | CASSRPGTREETQYF
TRBV6-5 | NA | CASSRGKIYEQYF
TRBV15 | TRBD2 | CATSRDLAGANEQFF
TRBV18 | NA | CASSSHTYTQYF
TRBV12-3/TRBV12-4 | NA | CASSFAGINQPQHF
TRBV7-3 | NA | CASSLRDTDTQYF
TRBV5-6 | NA | CASSLDNPGLSYEQYF
TRBV11-2 | NA | CASSLAAGADEQFF
TRBV20-1 | TRBD1 | CSARETGPNQPQHF
TRBV9 | TRBD2 | CASSASGTSGRAAYNEQFF
TRBV7-9 | NA | CASSFLQGSYEQYF
TRBV5-1 | TRBD2 | CASSSSSSGVLYEQYF
TRBV5-5 | TRBD1 | CASSYARGQRYTDTQYF
TRBV5-4 | NA | CASSLFSGTSYEQYF
TRBV29-1 | NA | CSVRSSDYEQYF
TRBV5-5 | TRBD1 | CASSGGQALEAFF
TRBV7-9 | NA | CASSLAGVQPGEQYF
TRBV6-1 | NA | CASRTGTRGPLGTYEQYF
TRBV20-1 | NA | CSAVGSSYNEQFF
TRBV20-1 | TRBD2 | CSATSGASTDTQYF
TRBV5-1 | NA | CASSLESGHWEAQYF
TRBV7-2 | NA | CASSLRQVPDTQYF
TRBV7-9 | NA | CASSHDTEAFF
TRBV2 | TRBD2 | CASSGRQRGRQETQYF
TRBV4-1 | NA | CASREVGGTPSNYGYTF
TRBV10-3 | NA | CATRQAYSTDTQYF
TRBV6-2/TRBV6-3 | TRBD1 | CASSGQGRISTDTQYF
TRBV2 | TRBD1 | CASLGRDRVGDIQYF
TRBV29-1 | TRBD1 | CSVGEGQGGTEAFF
TRBV15 | NA | CATSRDQGTFYEQYF
TRBV12-5 | TRBD1 | CASGLEGQGLYGYTF
TRBV12-3/TRBV12-4 | TRBD1 | CASSLALAGGEQFF
TRBV20-1 | TRBD2 | CSASRLAGGDTQYF